A selection of T cell receptor beta chains follows, all from one sample in a study of T and B cells in COVID-19 patients. MiXCR, applied by TCRdb to the multiplex PCR reads, yields one record per CDR3 protein. Of over 15,000 distinct CDR3 sequences in the sample, 36% were seen once. The sequenced material came from blood. Receptors were obtained from a human donor with active COVID-19. CDR3s include the opening cysteine and the closing phenylalanine or tryptophan. A D gene is named only where the DNA matches it firmly. Only some rows state a clone size, as once, few, many or a class for expanded clones.

CASSMGPVTYEQYF	TGTGCCAGTAGTATGGGACCGGTAACCTACGAGCAGTACTTC	few	.	TRBV19	TRBJ2-7
CASSAARGNTEAFF	TGTGCCAGCAGCGCAGCCAGAGGGAACACTGAAGCTTTCTTT	.	.	TRBV13	TRBJ1-1
CASSRSTSGTPEQFF	TGTGCCAGCAGCCGTTCGACTAGCGGGACGCCTGAGCAGTTCTTC	.	TRBD2	TRBV5-4	TRBJ2-1
CASSPNRNTEAFF	TGTGCCAGCTCACCAAACAGGAACACTGAAGCTTTCTTT	.	.	TRBV18	TRBJ1-1
CASSYRRTGANEQFF	TGTGCCAGCAGTTACCGTAGGACAGGGGCCAATGAGCAGTTCTTC	medium-sized	TRBD1	TRBV6-5	TRBJ2-1
CASSLEGTGNSPLHF	TGTGCCAGCAGCTTGGAGGGGACAGGTAATTCACCCCTCCACTTT	few	TRBD1	TRBV5-6	TRBJ1-6
CASSQRDRGHDTQYF	TGCGCCAGCAGCCAACGGGACAGGGGGCATGATACGCAGTATTTT	few	TRBD1	TRBV4-3	TRBJ2-3
CASSYSLTGNTGELFF	TGTGCCAGCAGTTACTCCCTTACAGGGAACACCGGGGAGCTGTTTTTT	few	.	TRBV6-5	TRBJ2-2
CASSYEGTGGPGRANVLTF	TGTGCCAGCAGTTACGAGGGGACAGGGGGCCCTGGAAGGGCCAACGTCCTGACTTTC	medium-sized	TRBD1	TRBV6-5	TRBJ2-6
CASRRGTGLPYGYTF	TGTGCCAGTAGGAGAGGGACAGGCCTCCCCTATGGCTACACCTTC	few	TRBD1	TRBV19	TRBJ1-2
CASSLDRGLGNTIYF	TGTGCCAGCAGCTTAGACAGGGGGCTTGGAAACACCATATATTTT	.	TRBD1	TRBV5-5	TRBJ1-3
CASSFYYRGNQPQHF	TGTGCCAGCAGTTTCTACTACAGGGGTAATCAGCCCCAGCATTTT	few	TRBD1	TRBV28	TRBJ1-5
CASSSGQGRTDTQYF	TGTGCCAGCAGTTCGGGACAGGGGCGAACAGATACGCAGTATTTT	.	TRBD1	TRBV6-5	TRBJ2-3
CASSAGLENEQFF	TGTGCCAGCAGTGCGGGACTAGAAAATGAGCAGTTCTTC	many	TRBD2	TRBV12-3/TRBV12-4	TRBJ2-1
CASNGWGMASYEQYF	TGTGCCAGCAACGGATGGGGGATGGCCTCCTACGAGCAGTACTTC	few	.	TRBV5-6	TRBJ2-7
CASSAPGTHTYNEQFF	TGTGCCAGCAGCGCCCCCGGGACGCATACCTACAATGAGCAGTTCTTC	.	.	TRBV7-9	TRBJ2-1
CASSYRGRGANVLTF	TGTGCCAGCAGCTACAGGGGGCGCGGGGCCAACGTCCTGACTTTC	.	TRBD1	TRBV7-2	TRBJ2-6
CASSSLAAPSNEQFF	TGTGCCAGCAGCTCACTAGCGGCCCCCTCTAATGAGCAGTTCTTC	.	TRBD2	TRBV7-9	TRBJ2-1
CSVSRRGRSGYTF	TGCAGCGTAAGCCGGAGGGGAAGGAGTGGCTACACCTTC	medium-sized	.	TRBV29-1	TRBJ1-2
CASSFQPGYGYTF	TGTGCCAGCAGTTTCCAACCTGGATATGGCTACACCTTC	.	.	TRBV27	TRBJ1-2
CAIRFGGPSPLHF	TGTGCCATACGGTTTGGGGGGCCCTCACCCCTCCACTTT	.	.	TRBV10-3	TRBJ1-6
CASASLAGGPGDTQYF	TGTGCCAGCGCCTCACTAGCGGGGGGGCCAGGTGATACGCAGTATTTT	few	TRBD2	TRBV7-6	TRBJ2-3
CASSLRLAVSYNEQFF	TGTGCCAGCAGTTTGAGGCTAGCGGTCTCCTACAATGAGCAGTTCTTC	few	TRBD2	TRBV12-3/TRBV12-4	TRBJ2-1
CASLGTADSYEQYF	TGTGCCAGCCTCGGGACAGCCGATTCCTACGAGCAGTACTTC	.	TRBD1	TRBV10-3	TRBJ2-7
CASSSRTGGRETQYF	TGTGCCAGCAGCTCAAGGACAGGGGGCAGGGAGACCCAGTACTTC	.	TRBD1	TRBV7-9	TRBJ2-5
CASQRGTSNTGELFF	TGTGCCAGCCAACGGGGGACTAGCAACACCGGGGAGCTGTTTTTT	.	TRBD2	TRBV9	TRBJ2-2
CASQGGYETQYF	TGTGCCAGCCAGGGGGGCTATGAGACCCAGTACTTC	many	.	TRBV12-3/TRBV12-4	TRBJ2-5
CASSISGYSGNTIYF	TGTGCCAGTAGTATAAGCGGTTATTCTGGAAACACCATATATTTT	.	.	TRBV19	TRBJ1-3
CASSPRGGNEKLFF	TGTGCCAGCAGTCCCAGGGGGGGAAATGAAAAACTGTTTTTT	few	TRBD1	TRBV6-1	TRBJ1-4
CASSVRGPNTGELFF	TGCGCCAGCAGCGTCAGGGGGCCGAACACCGGGGAGCTGTTTTTT	.	TRBD1	TRBV5-1	TRBJ2-2
CSARAWGSPEQFF	TGCAGTGCTAGGGCGTGGGGGTCGCCTGAGCAGTTCTTC	few	.	TRBV20-1	TRBJ2-1
CASRPGGFHEQYF	TGTGCCAGCAGGCCGGGGGGGTTCCACGAGCAGTACTTC	.	TRBD2	TRBV27	TRBJ2-7
CASSTGGLLRGLYEQYF	TGTGCCAGTAGTACCGGGGGCTTATTGCGGGGGCTCTACGAGCAGTACTTC	many	.	TRBV19	TRBJ2-7
CASRGGVGYSGNTIYF	TGTGCCAGCAGGGGGGGTGTGGGCTACTCTGGAAACACCATATATTTT	.	.	TRBV28	TRBJ1-3
CASSQDLGTGFPTYEQYF	TGCGCCAGCAGCCAAGATCTAGGTACTGGGTTCCCTACCTACGAGCAGTACTTC	.	.	TRBV4-1	TRBJ2-7
CASGPGWPEAFF	TGTGCCAGCGGACCTGGGTGGCCTGAAGCTTTCTTT	.	.	TRBV12-3/TRBV12-4	TRBJ1-1
CASLSGVEAFF	TGTGCCAGCCTTTCTGGAGTGGAAGCTTTCTTT	.	.	TRBV11-1	TRBJ1-1
CASSDRGSINTGELFF	TGTGCCAGTAGCGACAGGGGAAGTATTAACACCGGGGAGCTGTTTTTT	medium-sized	TRBD1	TRBV19	TRBJ2-2
CASSYTGMANEKLFF	TGTGCCAGCAGTTACACAGGGATGGCTAATGAAAAACTGTTTTTT	few	.	TRBV6-5	TRBJ1-4
CSAGAGRGYNEQFF	TGCAGCGCTGGGGCTGGTAGAGGCTACAATGAGCAGTTCTTC	medium-sized	.	TRBV29-1	TRBJ2-1
CASSIVGGGTDTQYF	TGTGCCAGTAGTATAGTCGGGGGAGGCACAGATACGCAGTATTTT	medium-sized	.	TRBV19	TRBJ2-3
CASSLKTSGGASDTQYF	TGTGCCAGCAGTCTCAAAACTAGCGGGGGGGCCTCAGATACGCAGTATTTT	.	TRBD2	TRBV4-2	TRBJ2-3
CASSYLGLLAGRAYNEQFF	TGTGCCAGCAGTTACTTGGGACTCCTAGCCGGTCGCGCCTACAATGAGCAGTTCTTC	.	.	TRBV6-5	TRBJ2-1
CATKRTDKMLGDTQYF	TGTGCCACCAAGAGGACCGATAAGATGCTGGGAGATACGCAGTATTTT	few	.	TRBV15	TRBJ2-3
CASSMEGRQPQHF	TGTGCCAGTAGTATGGAGGGGAGACAGCCCCAGCATTTT	many	.	TRBV19	TRBJ1-5
CASSGKDRSTDTQYF	TGTGCCAGCAGCGGCAAGGACAGGAGCACAGATACGCAGTATTTT	.	TRBD1	TRBV7-9	TRBJ2-3
CASNEGEPYNEQFF	TGTGCCAGTAATGAGGGGGAGCCCTACAATGAGCAGTTCTTC	medium-sized	.	TRBV19	TRBJ2-1
CASSLGTLGAGELFF	TGTGCCAGCAGCTTAGGAACATTAGGAGCCGGGGAGCTGTTTTTT	few	.	TRBV13	TRBJ2-2
CASSYLRTQNTEAFF	TGTGCCAGCAGTTACCTCCGGACGCAGAACACTGAAGCTTTCTTT	.	.	TRBV6-6	TRBJ1-1
CSAREGHNEQFF	TGCAGTGCTAGAGAAGGTCACAATGAGCAGTTCTTC	.	.	TRBV20-1	TRBJ2-1
CASSLAEWTRHTGELFF	TGCGCCAGCAGCTTGGCCGAATGGACAAGGCACACCGGGGAGCTGTTTTTT	.	.	TRBV5-1	TRBJ2-2
CATYRGRNTEAFF	TGTGCCACTTACAGGGGTAGGAACACTGAAGCTTTCTTT	.	TRBD1	TRBV6-5	TRBJ1-1
CSARTSGGSYEQYF	TGCAGTGCCCGTACTAGCGGGGGCTCCTACGAGCAGTACTTC	.	TRBD2	TRBV20-1	TRBJ2-7